This TCR beta chain was observed in a study of blood T cells in healthy people across ages. Then a second PCR, running about 6 to 12 cycles, was carried out with a sample-barcoded 5' primer and a J-beta primer mix. TCRdb reprocessed the 5' RACE reads with MiXCR, giving one entry per CDR3 protein. The repertoire holds 2 million or so distinct CDR3 sequences, roughly 50% seen once, with around 2.1% in the top ten. Per the germline V gene, CDR1 is SQVTM and CDR2 is ANQGSEA. The CDR3 is 14 residues long. J gave up 10 bases and V 3 bases, and 13 bases lay outside the gene matches. This TCR derives from a woman between 35 and 50 years old in good health. The sample was blood. The chain has TRBV29-1 and TRBJ2-7; TRBD1 agrees at 9 bases. The CDR3 protein is CSVDATGGETTQYF. CDR3 sequence (DNA): TGCAGCGTTGATGCAACAGGGGGCGAGACAACCCAGTACTTC.